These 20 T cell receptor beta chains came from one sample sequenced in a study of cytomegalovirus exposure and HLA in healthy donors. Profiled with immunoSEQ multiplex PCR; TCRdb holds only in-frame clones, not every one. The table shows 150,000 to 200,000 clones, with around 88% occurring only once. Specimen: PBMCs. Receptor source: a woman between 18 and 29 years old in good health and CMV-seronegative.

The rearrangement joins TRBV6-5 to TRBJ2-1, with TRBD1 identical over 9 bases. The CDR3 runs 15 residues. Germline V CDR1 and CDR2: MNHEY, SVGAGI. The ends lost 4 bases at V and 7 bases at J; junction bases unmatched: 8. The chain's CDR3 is CASSLIRDRANEQFF. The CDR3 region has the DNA TGTGCCAGCAGTTTGATCCGGGACAGGGCTAATGAGCAGTTCTTC.

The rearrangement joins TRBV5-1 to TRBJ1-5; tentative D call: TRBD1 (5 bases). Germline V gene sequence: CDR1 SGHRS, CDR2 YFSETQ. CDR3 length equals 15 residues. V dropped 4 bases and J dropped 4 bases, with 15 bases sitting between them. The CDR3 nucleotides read TGCGCCAGCAGCCCTCAGGGAGGTCGGAATCAGCCCCAGCATTTT. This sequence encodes CASSPQGGRNQPQHF.

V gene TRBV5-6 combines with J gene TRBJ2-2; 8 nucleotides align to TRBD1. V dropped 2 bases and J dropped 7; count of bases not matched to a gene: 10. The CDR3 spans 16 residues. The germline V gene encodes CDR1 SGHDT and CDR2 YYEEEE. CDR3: CASSFGQGQEGGELFF. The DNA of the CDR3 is TGTGCCAGCAGCTTCGGACAGGGTCAGGAGGGCGGGGAGCTGTTTTTT.

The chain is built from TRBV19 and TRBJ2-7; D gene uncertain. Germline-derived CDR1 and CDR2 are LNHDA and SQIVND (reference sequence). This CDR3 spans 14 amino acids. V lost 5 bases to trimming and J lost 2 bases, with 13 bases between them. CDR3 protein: CASSVGWPPYEQYF. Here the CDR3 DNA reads TGTGCCAGTAGTGTAGGGTGGCCTCCCTACGAGCAGTACTTC.

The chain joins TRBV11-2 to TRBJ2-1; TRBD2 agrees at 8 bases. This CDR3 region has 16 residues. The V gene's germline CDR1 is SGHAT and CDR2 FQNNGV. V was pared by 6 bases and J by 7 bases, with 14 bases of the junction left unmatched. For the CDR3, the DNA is TGTGCCAGCAGTCGCCCCGGCGGCGGGAGGAGGAATGAGCAGTTCTTC. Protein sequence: CASSRPGGGRRNEQFF. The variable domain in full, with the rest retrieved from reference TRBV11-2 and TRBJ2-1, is EAGVAQSPRYKIIEKRQSVAFWCNPISGHATLYWYQQILGQGPKLLIQFQNNGVVDDSQLPKDRFSAERLKGVDSTLKIQPAKLEDSAVYLCASSRPGGGRRNEQFFGPGTRLTVL.

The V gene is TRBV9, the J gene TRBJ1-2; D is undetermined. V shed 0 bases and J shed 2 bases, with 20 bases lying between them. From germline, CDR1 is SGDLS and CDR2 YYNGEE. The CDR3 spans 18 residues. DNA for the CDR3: TGTGCCAGCAGCGTAGCAGGAGATCCGGGAGAAGGAAACTATGGCTACACCTTC. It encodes CASSVAGDPGEGNYGYTF.

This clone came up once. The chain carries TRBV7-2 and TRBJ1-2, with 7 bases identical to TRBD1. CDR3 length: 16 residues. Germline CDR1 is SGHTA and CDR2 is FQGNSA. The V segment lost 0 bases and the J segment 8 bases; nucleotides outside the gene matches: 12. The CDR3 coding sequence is TGTGCCAGCAGCTTAGCTGTCGGGACAGACGATCGGGGCTACACCTTC. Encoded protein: CASSLAVGTDDRGYTF.

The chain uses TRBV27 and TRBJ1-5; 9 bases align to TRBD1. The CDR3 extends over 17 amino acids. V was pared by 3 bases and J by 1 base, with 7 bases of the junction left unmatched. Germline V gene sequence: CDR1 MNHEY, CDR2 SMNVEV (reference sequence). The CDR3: CASSFLRDRGSNQPQHF. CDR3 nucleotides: TGTGCCAGCAGTTTCCTCCGCGACAGGGGGAGCAATCAGCCCCAGCATTTT.

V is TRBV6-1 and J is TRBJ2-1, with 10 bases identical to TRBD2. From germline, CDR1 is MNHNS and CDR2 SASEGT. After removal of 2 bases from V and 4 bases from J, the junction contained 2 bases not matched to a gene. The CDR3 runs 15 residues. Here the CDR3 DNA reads TGTGCCAGCAGTGAAAAACTAGCGGGGTACAATGAGCAGTTCTTC. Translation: CASSEKLAGYNEQFF.

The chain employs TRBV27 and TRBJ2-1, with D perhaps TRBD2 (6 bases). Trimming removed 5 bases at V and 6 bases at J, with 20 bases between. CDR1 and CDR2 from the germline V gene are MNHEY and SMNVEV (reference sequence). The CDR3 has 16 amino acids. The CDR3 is CASSPRVAGFRNEQFF. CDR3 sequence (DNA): TGTGCCAGCAGTCCCCGGGTGGCGGGGTTCCGCAATGAGCAGTTCTTC.

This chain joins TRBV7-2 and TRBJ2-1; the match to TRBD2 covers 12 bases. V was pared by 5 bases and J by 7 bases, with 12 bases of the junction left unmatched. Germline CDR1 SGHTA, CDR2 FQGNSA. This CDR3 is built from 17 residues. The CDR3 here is CASSVGQPGLAGNEQFF. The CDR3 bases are TGTGCCAGCAGCGTCGGTCAGCCCGGACTAGCGGGAAATGAGCAGTTCTTC.

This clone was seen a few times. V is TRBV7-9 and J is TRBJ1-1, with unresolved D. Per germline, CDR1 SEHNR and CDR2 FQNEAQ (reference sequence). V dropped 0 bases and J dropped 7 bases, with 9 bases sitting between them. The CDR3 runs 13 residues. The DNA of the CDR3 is TGTGCCAGCAGCTTAGCGGCGGTTGGTGAAGCTTTCTTT. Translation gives CASSLAAVGEAFF.

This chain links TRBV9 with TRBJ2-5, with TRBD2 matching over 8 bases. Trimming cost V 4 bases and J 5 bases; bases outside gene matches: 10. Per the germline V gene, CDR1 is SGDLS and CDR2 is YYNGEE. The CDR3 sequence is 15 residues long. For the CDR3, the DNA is TGTGCCAGCAGCTTCCGAGCGGGAGCAGGCGAGACCCAGTACTTC. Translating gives CASSFRAGAGETQYF.

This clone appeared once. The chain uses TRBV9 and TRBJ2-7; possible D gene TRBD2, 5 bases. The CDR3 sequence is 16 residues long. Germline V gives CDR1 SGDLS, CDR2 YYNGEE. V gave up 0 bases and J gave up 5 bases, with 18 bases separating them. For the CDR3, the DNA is TGTGCCAGCAGCGTAGATTTCCGGGTGGGGAGCGACGAGCAGTACTTC. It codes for CASSVDFRVGSDEQYF. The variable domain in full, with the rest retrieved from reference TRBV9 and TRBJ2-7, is DSGVTQTPKHLITATGQRVTLRCSPRSGDLSVYWYQQSLDQGLQFLIQYYNGEERAKGNILERFSAQQFPDLHSELNLSSLELGDSALYFCASSVDFRVGSDEQYFGPGTRLTVT.

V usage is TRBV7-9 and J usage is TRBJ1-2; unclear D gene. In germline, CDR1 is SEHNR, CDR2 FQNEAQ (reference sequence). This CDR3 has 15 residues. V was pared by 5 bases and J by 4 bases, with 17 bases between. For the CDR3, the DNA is TGTGCCAGCAGCCCCAGCAAGGGAGGCGGCTATGGCTACACCTTC. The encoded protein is CASSPSKGGGYGYTF.

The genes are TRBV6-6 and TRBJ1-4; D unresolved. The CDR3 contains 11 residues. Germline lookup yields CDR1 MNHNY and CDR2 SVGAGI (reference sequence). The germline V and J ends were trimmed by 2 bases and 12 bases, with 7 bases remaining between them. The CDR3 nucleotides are TGTGCCAGCAGTTACCGTCTAGAACTGTTTTTT. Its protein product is CASSYRLELFF.

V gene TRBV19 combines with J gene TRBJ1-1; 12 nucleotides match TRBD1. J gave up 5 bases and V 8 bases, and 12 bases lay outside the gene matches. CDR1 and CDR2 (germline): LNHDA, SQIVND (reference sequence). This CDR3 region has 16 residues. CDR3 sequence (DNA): TGTGCCAGTCTAGACCCACGGGACAGGGGGCGGACTGAAGCTTTCTTT. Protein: CASLDPRDRGRTEAFF.

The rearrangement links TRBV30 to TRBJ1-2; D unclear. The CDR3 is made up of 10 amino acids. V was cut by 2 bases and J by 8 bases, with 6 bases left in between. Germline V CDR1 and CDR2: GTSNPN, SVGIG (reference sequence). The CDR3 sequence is CAWSRVGYTF. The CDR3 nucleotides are TGTGCCTGGAGTCGGGTGGGCTACACCTTC.

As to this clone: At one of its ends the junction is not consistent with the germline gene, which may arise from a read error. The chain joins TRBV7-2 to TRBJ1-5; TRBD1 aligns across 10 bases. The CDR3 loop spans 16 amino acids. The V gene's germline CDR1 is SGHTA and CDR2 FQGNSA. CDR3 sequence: CASSLAGTGVYKPQHF. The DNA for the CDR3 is TGTGCCAGCAGCCTAGCTGGGACAGGGGTTTACAAGCCCCAGCATTTT. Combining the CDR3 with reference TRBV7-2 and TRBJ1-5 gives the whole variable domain GAGVSQSPSNKVTEKGKDVELRCDPISGHTALYWYRQSLGQGLEFLIYFQGNSAPDKSGLPSDRFSAERTGGSVSTLTIQRTQQEDSAVYLCASSLAGTGVYKPQHFGDGTRLSIL.

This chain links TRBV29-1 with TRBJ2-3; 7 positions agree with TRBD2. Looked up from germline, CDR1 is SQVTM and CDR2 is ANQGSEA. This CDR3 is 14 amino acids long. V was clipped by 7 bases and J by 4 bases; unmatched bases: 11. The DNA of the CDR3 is TGCAGCGGTCAGCGGGGAAGAGATGCAGATACGCAGTATTTT. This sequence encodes CSGQRGRDADTQYF.